This is a list of T cell receptor beta chains from one sample in a study of HIV-infected patients and healthy controls. TCRdb called the 5' RACE reads again in MiXCR, with one record for every CDR3 protein. Here the sample spans about 64,000 distinct CDR3 sequences, around 21% being singletons. The source material was CD4+ T cells from blood. These receptors were collected from a human donor in good health. Each CDR3 is given with its conserved first and last residue. A D gene is named only where the DNA matches it firmly. Not every row has a clone size; where given, it reads once, few, many or a size class.

clone size	V gene	J gene	D gene	CDR3 protein	CDR3 DNA
many	TRBV6-5	TRBJ2-7	TRBD1	CASSYSGQCF	TGTGCCAGCAGTTACTCGGGACAGTGCTTC
few	TRBV3-1	TRBJ1-1	-	CASSQWVRARAFF	TGTGCCAGCAGCCAATGGGTCAGGGCGCGGGCTTTCTTT
many	TRBV21-1	TRBJ1-2	-	CASSPGHRLSYTF	TGTGCCAGCAGTCCGGGACACCGGTTGAGCTACACCTTC
many	TRBV12-5	TRBJ1-5	TRBD1	CASGLGQGQPQHF	TGTGCTAGTGGCCTGGGACAGGGGCAGCCCCAGCATTTT
-	TRBV20-1	TRBJ1-2	-	CSAAQTYGYTF	TGCAGTGCCGCCCAAACCTATGGCTACACCTTC
-	TRBV6-5	TRBJ2-1	-	CASSYGAGWNNEQFF	TGTGCCAGCAGTTACGGGGCAGGGTGGAACAATGAGCAGTTCTTC
-	TRBV20-1	TRBJ1-3	TRBD1	CSVPDRGNTIYF	TGCAGTGTCCCGGACAGGGGAAACACCATATATTTT
few	TRBV20-1	TRBJ2-4	-	CSAIQVLAKNIQYF	TGCAGTGCCATACAGGTCCTAGCCAAAAACATTCAGTACTTC
many	TRBV5-1	TRBJ2-3	-	CASSLGGGDDTDTQYF	TGCGCCAGCAGCTTGGGAGGAGGGGACGACACAGATACGCAGTATTTT
few	TRBV4-1	TRBJ1-3	-	CASSQELRNTIYF	TGCGCCAGCAGCCAAGAGCTCCGAAACACCATATATTTT
many	TRBV20-1	TRBJ1-1	-	CSVKLQIRDTEAFF	TGCAGTGTCAAGCTCCAAATTCGGGACACTGAAGCTTTCTTT
-	TRBV3-1	TRBJ1-4	-	CASSRRDEKLFF	TGTGCCAGCAGCCGACGGGATGAAAAACTGTTTTTT
-	TRBV28	TRBJ1-5	TRBD1	CASSLLQGNQPQHF	TGTGCCAGCAGTTTATTACAGGGGAATCAGCCCCAGCATTTT
many	TRBV11-3	TRBJ2-1	-	CASGMGIHEQFF	TGTGCCAGCGGGATGGGGATCCATGAGCAGTTCTTC
-	TRBV14	TRBJ1-2	TRBD1	CASSPITGGANYGYTF	TGTGCCAGCAGCCCTATTACAGGGGGCGCTAACTATGGCTACACCTTC
few	TRBV12-3/TRBV12-4	TRBJ2-7	TRBD1	CASSPGTGVSEQYF	TGTGCCAGCAGTCCCGGTACAGGGGTTAGCGAGCAGTACTTC